One and the same sample provided the 9 T cell receptor beta chains below, sequenced in a study of neoadjuvant anti-PD-1 for oral cavity cancer. TCRdb's table, derived via immunoSEQ multiplex PCR, lists solely in-frame clones and lacks some. The sample includes about 16,000 clones, about 66% seen only once; the top ten take 2.5% to 3%. Here the sequenced sample was PBMCs, taken before nivolumab (anti-PD-1) treatment. The receptor source for this set is a person aged 35-80 years with oral cavity squamous cell carcinoma.

V usage is TRBV6-1 and J usage is TRBJ2-2, with a weak D call TRBD1 (6 bases). Trimming cost V 8 bases and J 4 bases, with 17 bases left between them. CDR1 is MNHNS and CDR2 is SASEGT in the germline V gene. This CDR3 spans 15 amino acids. As DNA, the CDR3 is TGTGCCAGCGTATGGGACACCAAGAGCACCGGGGAGCTGTTTTTT. This encodes CASVWDTKSTGELFF.

This clone showed up just a few times. The chain combines TRBV19 with TRBJ1-2; D gene unclear. The CDR3 totals 14 residues. The V gene lost 3 bases and the J gene lost 1 base, with 9 bases spanning the gap. Germline-derived CDR1 and CDR2 are LNHDA and SQIVND (reference sequence). The CDR3 sequence: CASSIQTVNYGYTF. The CDR3 nucleotides are TGTGCCAGTAGTATCCAAACAGTTAACTATGGCTACACCTTC.

This clone was seen more than once but under ten times. The chain employs TRBV12-5 and TRBJ2-3; D not certain. V was shortened by 1 base and J by 1 base, with 6 bases between the two germline ends. The CDR3 is 14 residues long. Germline CDR1 is LGHNT and CDR2 is FRNRAP. The CDR3: CASGLGEGTDTQYF. The DNA for the CDR3 is TGTGCTAGTGGTTTGGGGGAAGGCACAGATACGCAGTATTTT.

This chain links TRBV7-2 with TRBJ1-5; D is ambiguous. This CDR3 is built from 16 residues. V dropped 3 bases and J dropped 7 bases, with 19 bases sitting between them. CDR1 is SGHTA and CDR2 is FQGNSA in the germline V gene. As DNA, the CDR3 is TGTGCCAGCAGCTTCACCGCGGCCGGATCGGTCCAGCCCCAGCATTTT. Protein sequence: CASSFTAAGSVQPQHF.

The chain joins TRBV9 to TRBJ2-1; 7 bases are shared with TRBD1. The CDR3 sequence is 15 residues long. From germline, CDR1 is SGDLS and CDR2 YYNGEE. V was clipped by 4 bases and J by 0 bases; unmatched bases: 4. The CDR3 DNA reads as TGTGCCAGCAGCCCGACAGGGAGCTCCTACAATGAGCAGTTCTTC. Protein product: CASSPTGSSYNEQFF.

This sequence joins TRBV6-6 and TRBJ2-7; no clear D. The germline V gene encodes CDR1 MNHNY and CDR2 SVGAGI (reference sequence). V was clipped by 3 bases and J by 5 bases, with 8 bases between them. This CDR3 comprises 12 residues. CDR3 coding DNA: TGTGCCAGCAGTTATGGGCCCAACGAGCAGTACTTC. This sequence encodes CASSYGPNEQYF.

This chain connects TRBV6-5 to TRBJ2-3, with D perhaps TRBD1 (6 bases). The CDR3 contains 14 residues. Looked up from germline, CDR1 is MNHEY and CDR2 is SVGAGI. V was trimmed by 5 bases and J by 4 bases, leaving 13 bases between them. DNA of the CDR3: TGTGCCAGCAGTGCAATACAGGGTTCAGATACGCAGTATTTT. Its protein product is CASSAIQGSDTQYF.

The chain links TRBV11-1 to TRBJ2-7; perhaps TRBD1 as D (6 bases). The CDR3 is 13 amino acids. Germline CDR1 reads SGHAT; CDR2 reads FQDESV (reference sequence). V lost 5 bases to trimming and J lost 1 base, with 9 bases between them. The CDR3 reads CASSGDTSYEQYF. CDR3 DNA sequence: TGTGCCAGCAGCGGGGACACTTCCTACGAGCAGTACTTC. The full variable domain, rest sourced from reference TRBV11-1 and TRBJ2-7, is EAEVAQSPRYKITEKSQAVAFWCDPISGHATLYWYRQILGQGPELLVQFQDESVVDDSQLPKDRFSAERLKGVDSTLKIQPAELGDSAMYLCASSGDTSYEQYFGPGTRLTVT.

This clone counts as medium-sized. V usage is TRBV5-1 and J usage is TRBJ2-1, with 9 bases identical to TRBD2. Trimming cost V 3 bases and J 2 bases; bases outside gene matches: 3. Germline V gene sequence: CDR1 SGHRS, CDR2 YFSETQ. The CDR3 has 15 amino acids. CDR3 loop: CASSWREGTYNEQFF. The CDR3 DNA is TGCGCCAGCAGCTGGCGGGAGGGCACCTACAATGAGCAGTTCTTC.